The 32 T cell receptor beta chains below were found in one sample sequenced in a study of control samples from healthy donors and cancer patients. Repertoires were generated with immunoSEQ multiplex PCR, while TCRdb's copy carries only in-frame clones and drops some. The sample contains about 93,000 clones, 88% of which appear only once. The sequencing sample was made of blood. The receptor set was obtained from a woman in her 70s in good health.

This chain links TRBV7-6 with TRBJ1-5; perhaps TRBD1 as D (6 bases). This CDR3 comprises 14 residues. Germline V lookup: CDR1 SGHVS, CDR2 FNYEAQ. V was pared by 0 bases and J by 6 bases, with 9 bases between. The CDR3 loop is CASSLAVGGQPQHF. CDR3 nucleotides: TGTGCCAGCAGCTTAGCAGTAGGGGGTCAGCCCCAGCATTTT.

This clone occurred a few times. V gene TRBV7-6 combines with J gene TRBJ2-1; perhaps D is TRBD1 or TRBD2 (5 bases each). The germline V and J ends were trimmed by 5 bases and 1 base, with 15 bases remaining between them. The CDR3 spans 16 residues. Germline V gene data show CDR1 as SGHVS and CDR2 as FNYEAQ. The CDR3 nucleotides are TGTGCCAGCAGCATCAGGGACGATCAGTCCTACAATGAGCAGTTCTTC. Encoded protein: CASSIRDDQSYNEQFF. The full variable domain, in which reference TRBV7-6 and TRBJ2-1 provide the parts outside the CDR3, is GAGVSQSPRYKVTKRGQDVALRCDPISGHVSLYWYRQALGQGPEFLTYFNYEAQQDKSGLPNDRFSAERPEGSISTLTIQRTEQRDSAMYRCASSIRDDQSYNEQFFGPGTRLTVL.

This clone was recorded only once. The chain joins TRBV6-5 to TRBJ1-2; no definite D call. Germline V lookup: CDR1 MNHEY, CDR2 SVGAGI. There are 15 residues in the CDR3. The V end was cut by 5 bases, the J end by 1 base, with 14 bases between. The CDR3 bases are TGTGCCAGCAGTATTGGCCCCGTCCATAACTATGGCTACACCTTC. This sequence encodes CASSIGPVHNYGYTF.

The chain has TRBV5-5 and TRBJ1-1; the D is unclear. The CDR3 contains 13 residues. The V gene lost 4 bases and the J gene lost 4 bases, with 11 bases spanning the gap. Per germline, CDR1 SGHKS and CDR2 YYEKEE (reference sequence). CDR3 sequence: CASSPEPGTEAFF. In DNA form, the CDR3 reads TGTGCCAGCAGCCCTGAACCTGGCACTGAAGCTTTCTTT.

The V call is TRBV15, the J call TRBJ2-7; D possibly corresponds to TRBD1 (6 bases). The germline V and J ends were trimmed by 7 bases and 2 bases, with 15 bases remaining between them. Germline values: CDR1 LNHNV, CDR2 YYDKDF (reference sequence). The CDR3 extends over 14 amino acids. The CDR3 nucleotides are TGTGCCACCACCCAGGGGTTGGGAACCTACGAGCAGTACTTC. The encoded protein is CATTQGLGTYEQYF. The entire variable domain, with the rest obtained from reference TRBV15 and TRBJ2-7, is as follows: DAMVIQNPRYQVTQFGKPVTLSCSQTLNHNVMYWYQQKSSQAPKLLFHYYDKDFNNEADTPDNFQSRRPNTSFCFLDIRSPGLGDTAMYLCATTQGLGTYEQYFGPGTRLTVT.

The rearrangement joins TRBV21-1 to TRBJ2-3; the table's D gene call, TRBD2, was not cross checked with the DNA. TRBV21-1 is a recognized pseudogene. CDR3 size: 15 residues. The CDR3 nucleotides are TGTGCCAGCAGCAAAAATACGGGGTTCACAGATACGCAGTATTTT. This encodes CASSKNTGFTDTQYF.

J is TRBJ1-1 and V is TRBV19; D call uncertain. The CDR3 contains 15 residues. Germline lookup yields CDR1 LNHDA and CDR2 SQIVND (reference sequence). Trimming stripped 3 bases from V and 0 bases from J, with 11 bases between. In DNA, the CDR3 is TGTGCCAGTAGTATCTCCGGTACCATGAACACTGAAGCTTTCTTT. Its translation: CASSISGTMNTEAFF.

This chain connects TRBV9 to TRBJ2-7; 7 positions agree with TRBD1. V was pared by 0 bases and J by 6 bases, with 3 bases of the junction left unmatched. CDR3 length: 13 amino acids. The germline V gene encodes CDR1 SGDLS and CDR2 YYNGEE. The CDR3 here is CASSVGGTVEQYF. The DNA of the CDR3 is TGTGCCAGCAGCGTAGGAGGGACAGTCGAGCAGTACTTC.

This chain joins TRBV7-9 and TRBJ2-1, with TRBD2 matching 10 bases. This CDR3 has 16 residues. V lost 2 bases, J lost 6 bases, and 7 bases stayed unmatched. Germline V CDR1 and CDR2: SEHNR, FQNEAQ (reference sequence). The CDR3 loop reads CASSLFTGLAANEQFF. For the CDR3, the DNA is TGTGCCAGCAGCTTATTTACCGGACTAGCGGCCAATGAGCAGTTCTTC.

This clone was counted a single time. V usage is TRBV6-5 and J usage is TRBJ1-6, with D perhaps TRBD1 (5 bases). Trimming removed 7 bases at V and 5 bases at J, with 9 bases between. The V gene's germline CDR1 is MNHEY and CDR2 SVGAGI. CDR3 length: 13 residues. CDR3 residues: CASIGDNNSPLHF. The CDR3 DNA is TGTGCCAGCATAGGGGATAATAATTCACCCCTCCACTTT.

The rearrangement uses TRBV5-6 and TRBJ1-2, with TRBD1 matching 7 bases. V shed 2 bases and J 7 bases; nucleotides not matched to a gene: 2. Germline CDR1 SGHDT, CDR2 YYEEEE. The CDR3 sequence is 12 residues long. In DNA form, the CDR3 reads TGTGCCAGCAGCTTAAACAGGGGTGGCTACACCTTC. Encoded protein: CASSLNRGGYTF.

V usage is TRBV15 and J usage is TRBJ1-4, with D tentatively TRBD1 (6 bases). The ends were cut back, 1 base at V and 7 bases at J, with 13 bases in the middle. CDR3 length equals 15 residues. Germline V gene data show CDR1 as LNHNV and CDR2 as YYDKDF (reference sequence). The CDR3 nucleotides read TGTGCCACCAGCAGAGGTCAGGGGCAGTTTGAAAAACTGTTTTTT. Amino acids: CATSRGQGQFEKLFF.

The chain uses TRBV9 and TRBJ2-3, with 14 nucleotides matching TRBD2. V dropped 0 bases and J dropped 2; count of bases not matched to a gene: 5. This CDR3 spans 18 amino acids. Per germline, CDR1 SGDLS and CDR2 YYNGEE. The CDR3 loop is CASSVGLAGGLNTDTQYF. In DNA form, the CDR3 reads TGTGCCAGCAGCGTAGGACTAGCGGGAGGGCTGAACACAGATACGCAGTATTTT.

This chain links TRBV28 with TRBJ1-2, with a tentative D call TRBD1 (5 bases). This CDR3 comprises 15 residues. V lost 5 bases and J 5 bases, leaving 18 bases between the germline ends. Germline V gene sequence: CDR1 MDHEN, CDR2 SYDVKM. The CDR3 loop reads CASSPPGTDFYGYTF. The DNA of the CDR3 is TGTGCCAGCAGTCCCCCCGGGACGGATTTTTATGGCTACACCTTC.

This chain links TRBV7-2 with TRBJ2-1; the match to TRBD2 covers 11 bases. The CDR3 contains 16 residues. The J segment lost 7 bases and the V segment lost 1 base, leaving 6 bases of the junction unmatched. Germline lookup yields CDR1 SGHTA and CDR2 FQGNSA. The DNA of the CDR3 is TGTGCCAGCAGCTTAGGCCTAGCGGGGGGTGGAAATGAGCAGTTCTTC. Its translation is CASSLGLAGGGNEQFF.

The V and J genes are TRBV3-1 (or the pseudogene TRBV3-2) and TRBJ1-5, with D unresolved. In germline, CDR1 is LGHDT, CDR2 YNNKEL (reference sequence). V lost 2 bases, J lost 9 bases, and 8 bases lay in between. This CDR3 has 12 amino acids. The CDR3 reads CASSQPTGPQHF. The CDR3 coding sequence is TGTGCCAGCAGCCAACCGACCGGGCCCCAGCATTTT.

J is TRBJ1-1 and V is TRBV10-3; TRBD1 might be the D (5 bases). Trimming took off 2 bases at V and 1 base at J, with 8 bases between the two ends. The CDR3 is 14 residues long. Germline V gene data show CDR1 as ENHRY and CDR2 as SYGVKD. The DNA for the CDR3 is TGTGCCATCAGTGAGACTACAGGGAACACTGAAGCTTTCTTT. It is translated as CAISETTGNTEAFF.

This clone was recorded a few times. The chain recombines TRBV27 with TRBJ1-2; 7 bases map to TRBD1. Germline CDR1 and CDR2: MNHEY and SMNVEV (reference sequence). With V trimmed by 2 bases and J by 1 base, 13 bases remained unmatched. The CDR3 is 18 residues long. The CDR3 DNA reads as TGTGCCAGCAGTTTAAGACAGGGAAAAGGGACTATTAACTATGGCTACACCTTC. Its translation is CASSLRQGKGTINYGYTF.

V gene TRBV2 combines with J gene TRBJ1-5; a weak D match, TRBD1 (5 bases). This CDR3 has 15 residues. CDR1 is SNHLY and CDR2 is FYNNEI in the germline V gene. Trimming shortened V by 3 bases and J by 1 base, and 10 bases separated the two germline ends. The CDR3 DNA is TGTGCCAGCAGTGAGAACCGGGGGAGCAATCAGCCCCAGCATTTT. Protein sequence: CASSENRGSNQPQHF.

This clone has just one count. V and J are TRBV5-4 and TRBJ2-7; tentative D call: TRBD2 (5 bases). The V end lost 0 bases, the J end lost 6 bases, and 10 bases lay between the germline ends. Per the germline V gene, CDR1 is SGHNT and CDR2 is YYREEE (reference sequence). This CDR3 is built from 13 residues. In DNA form, the CDR3 reads TGTGCCAGCAGCTTGGCCGGGATTGGCGAGCAGTACTTC. Protein sequence: CASSLAGIGEQYF.

This chain uses TRBV9 with TRBJ1-6; 9 nucleotides agree with TRBD1. V was clipped by 0 bases and J by 7 bases; unmatched bases: 2. The CDR3 has 15 residues. Germline loops: CDR1 SGDLS, CDR2 YYNGEE. CDR3 nucleotide sequence: TGTGCCAGCAGCGTAGGGGACAGGGCAAATTCACCCCTCCACTTT. Translated: CASSVGDRANSPLHF.

This rearrangement joins TRBV2 to TRBJ2-1, with 8 bases matching TRBD2. The CDR3 length is 15 residues. Per germline, CDR1 SNHLY and CDR2 FYNNEI. V was pared by 9 bases and J by 5 bases, with 12 bases of the junction left unmatched. CDR3 in amino acids: CASRWRSGGDNEQFF. CDR3 bases: TGTGCCAGTCGCTGGAGGTCGGGAGGGGACAATGAGCAGTTCTTC.

This clone was detected only once. This chain joins TRBV11-2 and TRBJ1-4; D might be TRBD1 (5 bases). CDR3 length equals 17 residues. CDR1 and CDR2 from the germline V gene are SGHAT and FQNNGV. V gave up 7 bases and J gave up 8 bases, with 26 bases separating them. The CDR3 sequence is CASKLEGMWGMGEKLFF. In DNA, the CDR3 is TGTGCCAGCAAACTAGAGGGGATGTGGGGAATGGGCGAAAAACTGTTTTTT.

This sequence joins TRBV24-1 and TRBJ2-1; D possibly matches TRBD1 or TRBD2 (6 bases each). Germline loops: CDR1 KGHDR, CDR2 SFDVKD. The CDR3 covers 16 residues. Trimming cost V 9 bases and J 2 bases, with 19 bases left between them. This CDR3 is CATSRAGTPAYNEQFF. The CDR3 DNA sequence: TGTGCCACCTCCCGGGCGGGGACACCAGCCTACAATGAGCAGTTCTTC.

This clone has just one count. The chain is built from TRBV6-5 and TRBJ1-5; 8 positions agree with TRBD1. CDR1 MNHEY and CDR2 SVGAGI come from the germline V gene. The V gene end was trimmed by 4 bases and the J gene end by 2 bases; junction bases not matched to a gene: 7. CDR3 length: 16 residues. In nucleotides, the CDR3 is TGTGCCAGCAGTTTTTTACAGGGGGGGCGCAATCAGCCCCAGCATTTT. Translated: CASSFLQGGRNQPQHF.

V and J are TRBV12-3 or TRBV12-4 and TRBJ1-5, with 7 positions matching TRBD1. Losses at the gene ends were 5 bases for V and 11 bases for J; bases not matched to a gene: 6. The CDR3 is 12 amino acids. The CDR3 protein is CASSQDRVAQHF. CDR3 bases: TGTGCCAGCAGTCAAGACAGGGTAGCCCAGCATTTT.

V usage is TRBV9 and J usage is TRBJ2-2; D uncertain. The germline gives CDR1 SGDLS, CDR2 YYNGEE. The ends were cut back, 2 bases at V and 6 bases at J, with 2 bases in the middle. The CDR3 length is 11 residues. This chain's CDR3 is CASSVSGELFF. CDR3 DNA: TGTGCCAGCAGCGTGTCCGGGGAGCTGTTTTTT.

This clone has a single count. The gene calls are TRBV3-1 (or the pseudogene TRBV3-2) and TRBJ1-4, with D tentatively TRBD1 (6 bases). Germline V gives CDR1 LGHDT, CDR2 YNNKEL (reference sequence). The V end was cut by 4 bases, the J end by 11 bases, with 14 bases between. This CDR3 region has 13 residues. The CDR3 sequence: CASSLLQGRKLFF. DNA for the CDR3: TGTGCCAGCAGCCTTCTACAGGGACGCAAACTGTTTTTT.

The chain combines TRBV20-1 with TRBJ2-1; D possibly corresponds to TRBD2 (6 bases). Germline V gene lookup returns CDR1 DFQATT and CDR2 SNEGSKA (reference sequence). CDR3 length equals 13 residues. Trimming shortened V by 3 bases and J by 10 bases, and 16 bases separated the two germline ends. This CDR3 reads CSASRRDPAEQFF. DNA of the CDR3: TGCAGTGCTAGTCGGCGGGACCCCGCCGAGCAGTTCTTC.

V usage is TRBV10-3 and J usage is TRBJ1-1; no reliable D call. The CDR3 has 11 residues. Germline CDR1 ENHRY, CDR2 SYGVKD. Trimming removed 10 bases at V and 4 bases at J, with 10 bases between. The CDR3 bases are TGTGCCACCGGGCCGAGCACTGAAGCTTTCTTT. Protein: CATGPSTEAFF.

V gene TRBV10-2 combines with J gene TRBJ1-5; the match to TRBD1 covers 7 bases. After removal of 0 bases from V and 10 bases from J, the junction contained 12 bases not matched to a gene. The CDR3 is made up of 16 amino acids. CDR1 and CDR2 from the germline V gene are WSHSY and SAAADI. In nucleotides, the CDR3 is TGCGCCAGCAGTGAGTCTCCCAGGGGGGATAGGGATCCCCAGCATTTT. It specifies CASSESPRGDRDPQHF.

The sample holds one count of this clone. The genes are TRBV9 and TRBJ1-2; 7 bases agree with TRBD1. J was trimmed by 4 bases and V by 7 bases; bases with no gene match: 13. The germline V gene encodes CDR1 SGDLS and CDR2 YYNGEE. This CDR3 is built from 15 residues. The DNA for the CDR3 is TGTGCCAGCGCCCCGGGGCAGGGGGTTGGCTATGGCTACACCTTC. Its translation: CASAPGQGVGYGYTF.